The TCR beta chain described here comes from a study of blood T cells in healthy people across ages. The study's findings and limits: Diversity estimates from one million T cells were considered underestimates.

Through a sample-barcoded 5' primer and a J-beta primer mix, a second PCR was run for about 6 to 11 cycles. MiXCR, applied by TCRdb to the 5' RACE reads, yields one record per CDR3 protein. Of 700,000 or so distinct CDR3 sequences listed, roughly 41% are singletons. This CDR3 spans 13 amino acids. Germline V gene lookup returns CDR1 SGHNT and CDR2 YENEEA. As for this clonotype: Its matching antigen is unknown. At one boundary the junction diverges from the germline segment, which might be a read error.

Sequencing used blood. The gene calls are TRBV11-3 and TRBJ1-1; unclear D gene. This clonotype was obtained from a man older than 75 in good health. CDR3 amino acids: CASSFSGNAEAFF. CDR3 DNA sequence: TGTGCCAGCAGCTTTTCGGGGAACGCTGAAGCTTTCTTT.